This TCR beta chain was observed in a study of T cell responses to AZD1222 COVID-19 vaccine. Trimming at V came to 7 bases and at J to 5 bases, leaving 6 bases not matched to a gene. CDR1 and CDR2 (germline): SQVTM, ANQGSEA. The CDR3 sequence is 12 residues long. Produced via immunoSEQ multiplex PCR; TCRdb's table is partial and in-frame only. Of fewer than 200,000 clones listed, about 89% are singletons. This sample comprised peripheral blood, obtained on day 0 of AZD1222 vaccination. The chain recombines TRBV29-1 with TRBJ1-1, with 8 bases that match TRBD1. The receptor was derived from an adult in good health. The chain's CDR3 is CSADRGRTEAFF. For the CDR3, the DNA is TGCAGCGCTGACAGGGGAAGAACTGAAGCTTTCTTT. The entire variable domain, with the rest obtained from reference TRBV29-1 and TRBJ1-1, is as follows: SAVISQKPSRDICQRGTSLTIQCQVDSQVTMMFWYRQQPGQSLTLIATANQGSEATYESGFVIDKFPISRPNLTFSTLTVSNMSPEDSSIYLCSADRGRTEAFFGQGTRLTVV.